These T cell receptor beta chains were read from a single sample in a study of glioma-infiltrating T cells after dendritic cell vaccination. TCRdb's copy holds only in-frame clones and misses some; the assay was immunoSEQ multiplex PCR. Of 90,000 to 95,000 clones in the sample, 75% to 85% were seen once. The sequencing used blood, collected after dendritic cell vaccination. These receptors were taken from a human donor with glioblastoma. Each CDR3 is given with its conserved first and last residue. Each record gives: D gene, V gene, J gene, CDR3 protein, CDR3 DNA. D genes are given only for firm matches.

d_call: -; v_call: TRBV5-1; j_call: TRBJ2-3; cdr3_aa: CASSTGLNTDTQYF; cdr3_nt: TGCGCCAGCAGCACGGGACTTAACACAGATACGCAGTATTTT
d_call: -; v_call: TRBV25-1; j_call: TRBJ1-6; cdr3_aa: CASRQGDSPLHF; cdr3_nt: TGTGCCAGCAGACAGGGAGACTCACCCCTCCACTTT
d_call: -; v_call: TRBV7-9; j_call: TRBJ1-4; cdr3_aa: CASSFLGVINEKLFF; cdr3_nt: TGTGCCAGCAGCTTCCTAGGAGTTATTAATGAAAAACTGTTTTTT
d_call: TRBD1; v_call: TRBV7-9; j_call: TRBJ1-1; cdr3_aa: CASSLRQGGWTEAFF; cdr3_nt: TGTGCCAGCAGCTTGAGACAGGGGGGGTGGACTGAAGCTTTCTTT
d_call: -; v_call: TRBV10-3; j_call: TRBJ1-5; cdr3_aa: CAIGADSNQPQHF; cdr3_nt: TGTGCCATCGGGGCAGATAGCAATCAGCCCCAGCATTTT
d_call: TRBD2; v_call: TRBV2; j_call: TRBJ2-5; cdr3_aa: CASSEGGGTQETQYF; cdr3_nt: TGTGCCAGCAGTGAAGGGGGAGGGACTCAAGAGACCCAGTACTTC
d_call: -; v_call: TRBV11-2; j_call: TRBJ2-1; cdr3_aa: CASRALQRNEQFF; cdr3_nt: TGTGCCAGCAGGGCCCTCCAGAGGAATGAGCAGTTCTTC
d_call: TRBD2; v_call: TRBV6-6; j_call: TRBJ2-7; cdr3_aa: CASSYEAGGPYEQYF; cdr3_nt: TGTGCCAGCAGTTATGAGGCGGGGGGGCCCTACGAGCAGTACTTC
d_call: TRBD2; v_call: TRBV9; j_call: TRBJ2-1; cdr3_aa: CASSGREGHNEQFF; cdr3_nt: TGTGCCAGCAGCGGGCGGGAGGGACACAATGAGCAGTTCTTC
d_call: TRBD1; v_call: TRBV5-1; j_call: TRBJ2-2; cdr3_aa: CASRRDRSSGELFF; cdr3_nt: TGCGCCAGCAGGCGGGACAGGTCGTCCGGGGAGCTGTTTTTT
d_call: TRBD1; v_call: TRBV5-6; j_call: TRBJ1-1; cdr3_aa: CASSLGDRGNTEAFF; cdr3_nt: TGTGCCAGCAGCTTGGGGGACAGGGGGAACACTGAAGCTTTCTTT
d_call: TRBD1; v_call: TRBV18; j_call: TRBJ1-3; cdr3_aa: CASSPWDRENTIYF; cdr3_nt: TGTGCCAGCTCACCGTGGGACAGGGAAAACACCATATATTTT